This note documents a single T cell receptor beta chain sequence. Its matching antigen is unknown. The sample has other DNA sequences that encode this CDR3 too. Repertoires were generated with immunoSEQ multiplex PCR, while TCRdb's copy carries only in-frame clones and drops some. Here the sample spans about 2.4 million clones, 80% to 95% being singletons. This entry comes from a study of shared clonotypes between healthy human individuals. The wider study: Each donor's CD4 naive and CD4 memory cells filled three plates apiece, CD8 naive two, and CD8 memory one. Findings and limits, study-wide: Clonotypes which were not shared had lower generation probabilities than clonotypes that all four donors shared. Generally, naive subsets (rather than memory subsets) showed larger estimated richness.

The germline gives CDR1 SGHRS, CDR2 YFSETQ. The CDR3 sequence is 16 residues long. With 0 bases clipped from V and 5 bases from J, the junction kept 5 bases outside the gene matches. This rearrangement joins TRBV5-1 to TRBJ1-6, with 7 bases aligning to TRBD1. Material for sequencing was naive CD4+ T cells from PBMCs. Sample subset: CD45RA+ positively selected. This receptor was obtained from a young man in good health. Some clones in this sample may be carry-over from other donors' samples. The CDR3 nucleotides are TGCGCCAGCAGCTTGGGACAGGGAGCCAATAATTCACCCCTCCACTTT. Its translation is CASSLGQGANNSPLHF.